Sequencing of this TCR beta chain was carried out in a study of cytomegalovirus exposure and HLA in healthy donors. Study details: Assignment to the Caucasian-associated ancestry cluster applied to less than 85% of the approximately 420 genotyped donors.

The table lists this clone with a few counts. Its target is unknown. The primer mix had 60 Vbeta and 13 Jbeta primers. Profiling relied on immunoSEQ multiplex PCR, and the TCRdb table lists in-frame clones only, not all of them. In the table there are roughly 120,000 clones, more than 80% of which are singletons. Overall study findings and caveats: Donor immune exposure was known only as CMV serostatus.

This TCR was recovered from a man younger than 45 in good health and CMV-seronegative. The sample was PBMCs.

CDR3 sequence reads: CASSLHLTGSTDTQYF. CDR3 nucleotides: TGTGCCAGCAGCTTACACCTGACAGGGTCCACAGATACGCAGTATTTT. This chain joins TRBV11-3 and TRBJ2-3; 7 nucleotides agree with TRBD1. V was pared by 2 bases and J by 2 bases, with 7 bases of the junction left unmatched. The CDR3 length is 16 residues. Germline CDR1 is SGHNT and CDR2 is YENEEA.